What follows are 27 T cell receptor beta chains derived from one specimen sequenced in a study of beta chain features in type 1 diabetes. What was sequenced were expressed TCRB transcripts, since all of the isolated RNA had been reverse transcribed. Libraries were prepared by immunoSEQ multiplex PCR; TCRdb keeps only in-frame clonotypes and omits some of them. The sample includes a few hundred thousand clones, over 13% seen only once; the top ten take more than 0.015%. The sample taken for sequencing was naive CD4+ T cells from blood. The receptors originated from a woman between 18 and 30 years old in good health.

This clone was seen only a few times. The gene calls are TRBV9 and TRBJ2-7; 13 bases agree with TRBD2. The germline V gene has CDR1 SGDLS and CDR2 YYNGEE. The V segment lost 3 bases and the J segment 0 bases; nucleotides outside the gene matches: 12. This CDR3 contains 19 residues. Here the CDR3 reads CASSDPPGLAGRSSYEQYF. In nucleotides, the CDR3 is TGTGCCAGCAGCGACCCCCCGGGACTAGCGGGAAGGAGCTCCTACGAGCAGTACTTC.

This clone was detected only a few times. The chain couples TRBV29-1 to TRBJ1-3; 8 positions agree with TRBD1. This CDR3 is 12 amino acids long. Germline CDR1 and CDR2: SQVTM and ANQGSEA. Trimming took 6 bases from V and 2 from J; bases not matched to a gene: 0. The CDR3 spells CSVRGPGNTIYF. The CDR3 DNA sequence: TGCAGCGTCAGGGGGCCTGGAAACACCATATATTTT.

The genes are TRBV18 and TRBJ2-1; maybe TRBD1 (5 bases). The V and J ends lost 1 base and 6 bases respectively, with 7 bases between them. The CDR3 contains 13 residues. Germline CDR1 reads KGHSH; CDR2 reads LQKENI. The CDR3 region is CASSPRQGNEQFF. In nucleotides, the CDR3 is TGTGCCAGCTCACCACGTCAGGGCAATGAGCAGTTCTTC.

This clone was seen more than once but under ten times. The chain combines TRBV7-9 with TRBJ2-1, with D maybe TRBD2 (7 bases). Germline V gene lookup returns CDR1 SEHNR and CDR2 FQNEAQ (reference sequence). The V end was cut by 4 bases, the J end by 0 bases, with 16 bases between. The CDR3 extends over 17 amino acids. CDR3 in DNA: TGTGCCAGCAGCTCCCCCGCGGGGGCTGGCTCCTACAATGAGCAGTTCTTC. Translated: CASSSPAGAGSYNEQFF.

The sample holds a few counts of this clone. The CDR3 is CATSRPDTRGLGYTF. The CDR3 nucleotides read TGTGCCACCAGCAGACCCGATACCCGAGGGCTAGGCTACACCTTC. The chain combines TRBV15 with TRBJ1-2; D is undetermined. With 2 bases removed from V and 8 bases from J, the gap between germline ends came to 18 bases. CDR1 and CDR2 from the germline V gene are LNHNV and YYDKDF (reference sequence). The CDR3 is 15 residues long.

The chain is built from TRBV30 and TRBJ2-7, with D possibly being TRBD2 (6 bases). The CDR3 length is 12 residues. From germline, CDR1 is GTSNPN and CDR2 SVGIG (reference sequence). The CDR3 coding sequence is TGTGCTTGCGGAGGGGACCGGTACGAGCAGTACTTC. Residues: CACGGDRYEQYF.

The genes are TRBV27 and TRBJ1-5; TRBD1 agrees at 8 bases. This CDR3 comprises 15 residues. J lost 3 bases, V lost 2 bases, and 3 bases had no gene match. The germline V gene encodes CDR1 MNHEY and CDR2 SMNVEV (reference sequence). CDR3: CASSLSQGANQPQHF. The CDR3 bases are TGTGCCAGCAGTTTAAGCCAGGGGGCCAATCAGCCCCAGCATTTT.

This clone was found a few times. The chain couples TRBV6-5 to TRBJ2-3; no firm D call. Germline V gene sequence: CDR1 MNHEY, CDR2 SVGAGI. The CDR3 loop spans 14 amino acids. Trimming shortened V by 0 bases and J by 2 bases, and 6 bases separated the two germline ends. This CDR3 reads CASSYSLNTDTQYF. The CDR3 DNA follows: TGTGCCAGCAGTTACTCTCTAAACACAGATACGCAGTATTTT.

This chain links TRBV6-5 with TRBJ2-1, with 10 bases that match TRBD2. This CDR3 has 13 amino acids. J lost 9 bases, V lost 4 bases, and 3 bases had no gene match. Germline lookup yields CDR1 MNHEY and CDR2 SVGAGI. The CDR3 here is CASSLRTSGEQFF. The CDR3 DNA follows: TGTGCCAGCAGTTTGCGGACTAGCGGTGAGCAGTTCTTC.

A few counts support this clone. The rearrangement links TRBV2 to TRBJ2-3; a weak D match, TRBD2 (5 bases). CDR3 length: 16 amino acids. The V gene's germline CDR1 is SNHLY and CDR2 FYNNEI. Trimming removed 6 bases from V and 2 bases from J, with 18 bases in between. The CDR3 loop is CASRRWIMGATDTQYF. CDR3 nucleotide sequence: TGTGCCAGCAGGAGATGGATTATGGGAGCCACAGATACGCAGTATTTT. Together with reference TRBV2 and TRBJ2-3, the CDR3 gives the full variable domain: EPEVTQTPSHQVTQMGQEVILRCVPISNHLYFYWYRQILGQKVEFLVSFYNNEISEKSEIFDDQFSVERPDGSNFTLKIRSTKLEDSAMYFCASRRWIMGATDTQYFGPGTRLTVL.

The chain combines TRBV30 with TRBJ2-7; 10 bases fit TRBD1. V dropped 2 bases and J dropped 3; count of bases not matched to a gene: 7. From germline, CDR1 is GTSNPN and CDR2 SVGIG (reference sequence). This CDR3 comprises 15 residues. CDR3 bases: TGTGCCTGGAGTCACGGGACAGGGGCATACTACGAGCAGTACTTC. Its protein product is CAWSHGTGAYYEQYF.

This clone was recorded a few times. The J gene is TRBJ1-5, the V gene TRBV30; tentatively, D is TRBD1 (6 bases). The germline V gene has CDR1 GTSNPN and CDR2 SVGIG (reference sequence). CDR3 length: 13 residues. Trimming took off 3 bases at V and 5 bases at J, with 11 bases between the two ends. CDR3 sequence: CAWSGGAHQPQHF. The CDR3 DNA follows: TGTGCCTGGAGCGGGGGGGCTCATCAGCCCCAGCATTTT.

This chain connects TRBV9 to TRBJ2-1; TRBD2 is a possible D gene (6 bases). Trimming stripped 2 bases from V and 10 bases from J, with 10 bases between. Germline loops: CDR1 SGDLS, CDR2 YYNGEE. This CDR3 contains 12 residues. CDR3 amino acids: CASSVTSPEQFF. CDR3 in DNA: TGTGCCAGCAGCGTCACTAGCCCCGAGCAGTTCTTC.

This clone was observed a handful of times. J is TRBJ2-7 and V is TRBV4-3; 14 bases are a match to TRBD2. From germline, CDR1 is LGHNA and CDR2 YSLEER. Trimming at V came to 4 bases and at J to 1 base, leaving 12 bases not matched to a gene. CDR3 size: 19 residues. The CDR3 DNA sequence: TGCGCCAGCAGCCTGGGTCTGGGACTAGCGGGAGTGGTGTCCTACGAGCAGTACTTC. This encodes CASSLGLGLAGVVSYEQYF.

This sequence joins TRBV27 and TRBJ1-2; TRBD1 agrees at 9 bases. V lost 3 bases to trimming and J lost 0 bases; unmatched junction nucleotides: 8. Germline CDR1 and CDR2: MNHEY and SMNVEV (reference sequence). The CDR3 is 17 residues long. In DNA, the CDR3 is TGTGCCAGCAGTTTCGTCGGGGGGACAGGGTCTAACTATGGCTACACCTTC. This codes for CASSFVGGTGSNYGYTF.

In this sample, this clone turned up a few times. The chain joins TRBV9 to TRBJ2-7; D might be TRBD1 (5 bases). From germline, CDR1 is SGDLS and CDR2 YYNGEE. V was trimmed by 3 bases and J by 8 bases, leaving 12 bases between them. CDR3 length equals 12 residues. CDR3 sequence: CASSDQGGQQYF. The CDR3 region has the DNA TGTGCCAGCAGCGACCAGGGTGGACAGCAGTACTTC.

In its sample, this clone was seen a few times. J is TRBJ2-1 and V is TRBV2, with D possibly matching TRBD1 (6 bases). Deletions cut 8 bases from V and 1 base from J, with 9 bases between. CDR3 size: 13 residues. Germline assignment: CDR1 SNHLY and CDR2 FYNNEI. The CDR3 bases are TGTGCCAGCCGGACAGATTCCTACAATGAGCAGTTCTTC. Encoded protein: CASRTDSYNEQFF.

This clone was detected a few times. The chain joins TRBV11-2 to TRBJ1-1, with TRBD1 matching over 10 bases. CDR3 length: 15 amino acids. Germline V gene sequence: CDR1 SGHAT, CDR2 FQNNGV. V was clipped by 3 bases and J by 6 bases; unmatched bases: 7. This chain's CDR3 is CASSFRTGGNAEAFF. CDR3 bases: TGTGCCAGCAGCTTTCGGACAGGGGGAAACGCTGAAGCTTTCTTT.

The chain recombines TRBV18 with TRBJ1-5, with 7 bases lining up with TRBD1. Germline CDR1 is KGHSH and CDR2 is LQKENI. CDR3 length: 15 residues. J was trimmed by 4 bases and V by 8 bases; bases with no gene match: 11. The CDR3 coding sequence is TGTGCCAGCCGGCTTTCCCGGGACAGTAATCAGCCCCAGCATTTT. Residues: CASRLSRDSNQPQHF.

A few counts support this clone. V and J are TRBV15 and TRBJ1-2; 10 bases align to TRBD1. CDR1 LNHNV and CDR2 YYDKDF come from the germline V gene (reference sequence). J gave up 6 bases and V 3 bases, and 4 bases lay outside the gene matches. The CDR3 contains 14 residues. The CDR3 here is CATSRTGTGDGYTF. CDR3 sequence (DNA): TGTGCCACCAGCAGGACCGGGACAGGGGATGGCTACACCTTC.

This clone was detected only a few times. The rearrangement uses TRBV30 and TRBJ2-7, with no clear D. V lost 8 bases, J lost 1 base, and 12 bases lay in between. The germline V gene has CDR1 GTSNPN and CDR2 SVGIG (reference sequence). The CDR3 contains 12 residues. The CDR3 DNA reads TGTGCCCGGAACGGCGGTTCCTACGAGCAGTACTTC. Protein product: CARNGGSYEQYF.

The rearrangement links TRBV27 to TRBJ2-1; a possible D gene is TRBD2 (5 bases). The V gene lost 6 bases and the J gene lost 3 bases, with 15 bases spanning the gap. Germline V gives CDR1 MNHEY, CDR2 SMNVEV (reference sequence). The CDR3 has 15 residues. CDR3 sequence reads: CASRALAGNYNEQFF. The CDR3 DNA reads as TGTGCCAGCAGGGCGCTAGCTGGGAACTACAATGAGCAGTTCTTC.

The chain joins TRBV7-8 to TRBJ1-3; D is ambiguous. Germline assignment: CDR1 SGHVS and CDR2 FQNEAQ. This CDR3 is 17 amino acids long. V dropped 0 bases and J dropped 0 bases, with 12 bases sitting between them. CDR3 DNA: TGTGCCAGCAGCTTAGCGGTTCAAGAGAGCTCTGGAAACACCATATATTTT. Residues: CASSLAVQESSGNTIYF.

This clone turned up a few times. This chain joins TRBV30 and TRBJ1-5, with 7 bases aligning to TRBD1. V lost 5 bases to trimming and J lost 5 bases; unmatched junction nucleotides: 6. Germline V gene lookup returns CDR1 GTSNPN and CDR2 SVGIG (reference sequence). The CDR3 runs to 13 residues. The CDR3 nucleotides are TGTGCCTGGGACGGGGACAGCCATCAGCCCCAGCATTTT. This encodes CAWDGDSHQPQHF.

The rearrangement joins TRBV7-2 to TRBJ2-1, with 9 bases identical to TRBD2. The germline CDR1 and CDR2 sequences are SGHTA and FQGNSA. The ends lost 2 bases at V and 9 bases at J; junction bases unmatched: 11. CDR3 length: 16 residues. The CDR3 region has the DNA TGTGCCAGCAGCTTATCCCGGCTAGCGGGACCGGGTGAGCAGTTCTTC. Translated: CASSLSRLAGPGEQFF.

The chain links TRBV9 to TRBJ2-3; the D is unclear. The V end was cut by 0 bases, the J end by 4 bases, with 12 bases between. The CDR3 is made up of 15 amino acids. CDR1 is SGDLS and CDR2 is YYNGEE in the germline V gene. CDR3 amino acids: CASSVGGILADTQYF. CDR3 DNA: TGTGCCAGCAGCGTAGGAGGTATTCTCGCAGATACGCAGTATTTT.

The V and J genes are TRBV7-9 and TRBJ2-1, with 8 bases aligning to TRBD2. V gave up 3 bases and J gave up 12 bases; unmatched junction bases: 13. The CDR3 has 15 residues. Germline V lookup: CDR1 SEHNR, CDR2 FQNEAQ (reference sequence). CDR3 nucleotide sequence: TGTGCCAGCAGCTTCGCCCCTAGCGGGCCTCAGGGGCAGTTCTTC. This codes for CASSFAPSGPQGQFF.